The 5 T cell receptor beta chains below were found in one sample sequenced in a study of shared clonotypes between healthy human individuals. Data came from immunoSEQ multiplex PCR; TCRdb stores just in-frame clones and leaves some out. The table lists over 2 million clones, 85% to 95% of them singletons. Sample: naive CD4+ T cells from PBMCs. Subset: CD45RA+ positively selected. These receptors were taken from a man in his late teens or twenties in good health. Some clones in this sample may be carry-over from other donors' samples.

V usage is TRBV4-1 and J usage is TRBJ1-1; D gene unclear. Germline V gives CDR1 MGHRA, CDR2 YSYEKL. V was pared by 4 bases and J by 4 bases, with 13 bases between. This CDR3 has 14 amino acids. CDR3 DNA: TGCGCCAGCAGCCCCCCGGGGTTGGTCACTGAAGCTTTCTTT. Its translation: CASSPPGLVTEAFF.

The chain couples TRBV18 to TRBJ2-5; D is uncertain. The germline V gene encodes CDR1 KGHSH and CDR2 LQKENI. The V end was cut by 6 bases, the J end by 7 bases, with 15 bases between. The CDR3 has 13 residues. The CDR3 loop reads CASSKPPPGTQYF. The CDR3, as DNA: TGTGCCAGCTCCAAACCACCTCCGGGGACCCAGTACTTC.

The chain combines TRBV5-1 with TRBJ1-2; D is undetermined. CDR1 and CDR2 from the germline V gene are SGHRS and YFSETQ. V gave up 4 bases and J gave up 7 bases, with 11 bases separating them. There are 12 residues in the CDR3. The CDR3 region has the DNA TGCGCCAGCAGCCCCGGAAACCGTGGCTACACCTTC. Residues: CASSPGNRGYTF.

The chain uses TRBV4-2 and TRBJ1-5, with 8 bases lining up with TRBD1. J gave up 1 base and V 2 bases, and 7 bases lay outside the gene matches. Germline-derived CDR1 and CDR2 are LGHNA and YNFKEQ. The CDR3 totals 17 residues. CDR3 in amino acids: CASSQTRQGLSNQPQHF. In DNA form, the CDR3 reads TGTGCCAGCAGCCAAACCCGACAGGGGTTAAGCAATCAGCCCCAGCATTTT.

This chain uses TRBV4-1 with TRBJ2-1; TRBD2 might be the D (7 bases). Trimming cost V 6 bases and J 6 bases, with 30 bases left between them. Per germline, CDR1 MGHRA and CDR2 YSYEKL. The CDR3 sequence is 19 residues long. CDR3 in amino acids: CASSPGERASGPKVNEQFF. The CDR3, as DNA: TGCGCCAGCAGTCCAGGGGAGAGGGCTAGCGGCCCTAAGGTCAATGAGCAGTTCTTC.